Listed here are 9 T cell receptor beta chains from one sample, sequenced in a study of beta chain features in type 1 diabetes. Expressed TCRB transcripts were sequenced after all isolated RNA was converted to cDNA. Produced via immunoSEQ multiplex PCR; TCRdb's table is partial and in-frame only. Altogether 400,000 to 600,000 clones are present, roughly 30% being singletons, with the ten largest covering more than 0.055%. Specimen: naive CD4+ T cells from blood. Receptors originate from a man between 18 and 35 years old in good health.

The rearrangement uses TRBV29-1 and TRBJ1-4, with D possibly TRBD1 on 5 matching bases. In germline, CDR1 is SQVTM, CDR2 ANQGSEA. This CDR3 comprises 14 residues. The V gene lost 4 bases and the J gene lost 8 bases, with 17 bases spanning the gap. CDR3 amino acids: CSVVPGGGGEKLFF. The CDR3 nucleotides read TGCAGCGTTGTCCCAGGTGGGGGTGGAGAAAAACTGTTTTTT. The full variable domain, its missing parts supplied by reference TRBV29-1 and TRBJ1-4, is SAVISQKPSRDICQRGTSLTIQCQVDSQVTMMFWYRQQPGQSLTLIATANQGSEATYESGFVIDKFPISRPNLTFSTLTVSNMSPEDSSIYLCSVVPGGGGEKLFFGSGTQLSVL.

V and J are TRBV10-3 and TRBJ2-1; D uncertain. V lost 1 base, J lost 10 bases, and 8 bases lay in between. The CDR3 runs 12 residues. CDR1 ENHRY and CDR2 SYGVKD come from the germline V gene. In nucleotides, the CDR3 is TGTGCCATCAGTGAGTTGGCGAGGGAGCAGTTCTTC. This sequence encodes CAISELAREQFF.

This clone was counted between two and nine times. A read error may produce the germline difference seen at one junction end. V is TRBV7-7 and J is TRBJ2-7, with D possibly TRBD1 on 5 matching bases. The CDR3 spans 15 residues. The V gene's germline CDR1 is SSHAT and CDR2 FNYEAQ (reference sequence). The CDR3 loop is CASSRPQGFSYEQYF. As DNA, the CDR3 is TGTGCTAGCAGCCGCCCCCAGGGTTTCTCCTACGAGCAGTACTTC.

This sequence joins TRBV7-8 and TRBJ2-1; 10 bases are a match to TRBD2. The CDR3 covers 15 residues. V shed 0 bases, J shed 10 bases, and the junction held 6 bases outside the gene matches. CDR1 and CDR2 from the germline V gene are SGHVS and FQNEAQ. CDR3 residues: CASSLALLAGVEQFF. In nucleotides, the CDR3 is TGTGCCAGCAGCTTAGCTCTGCTAGCGGGAGTGGAGCAGTTCTTC.

The chain has TRBV7-3 and TRBJ2-3; 12 bases are a match to TRBD2. Losses at the gene ends were 5 bases for V and 2 bases for J; bases not matched to a gene: 2. This CDR3 region has 15 residues. Germline lookup yields CDR1 SGHTA and CDR2 FQGTGA. DNA of the CDR3: TGTGCCAGCAGCCTAGCGGGAGGGCCCACAGATACGCAGTATTTT. Amino acids: CASSLAGGPTDTQYF.

This clone occurred a few times. V usage is TRBV5-1 and J usage is TRBJ2-5; 8 positions match TRBD1. The CDR3 consists of 13 residues. The J segment lost 7 bases and the V segment lost 6 bases, leaving 8 bases of the junction unmatched. The germline CDR1 and CDR2 sequences are SGHRS and YFSETQ. The CDR3, as DNA: TGCGCCAGCACACCAGGGGGCCTGGGGACCCAGTACTTC. Its protein product is CASTPGGLGTQYF.

V usage is TRBV5-4 and J usage is TRBJ2-2; D perhaps matches TRBD2 (6 bases). Trimming took off 3 bases at V and 2 bases at J, with 14 bases between the two ends. Germline lookup yields CDR1 SGHNT and CDR2 YYREEE (reference sequence). The CDR3 covers 16 residues. The CDR3 sequence: CASSSEKGGNTGELFF. CDR3 nucleotides: TGTGCCAGCAGCTCCGAAAAGGGAGGTAACACCGGGGAGCTGTTTTTT.

The chain has TRBV7-9 and TRBJ2-3; the D is unclear. CDR1 is SEHNR, CDR2 FQNEAQ, per germline (reference sequence). This CDR3 comprises 17 residues. Trimming shortened V by 4 bases and J by 5 bases, and 22 bases separated the two germline ends. The CDR3 reads CASSYRTGPWRGDTQYF. CDR3 nucleotide sequence: TGTGCCAGCAGCTATCGAACGGGCCCTTGGAGAGGAGATACGCAGTATTTT.

This clone was seen just once. This sequence joins TRBV27 and TRBJ2-1; TRBD2 matches at 12 bases. CDR1 is MNHEY and CDR2 is SMNVEV in the germline V gene (reference sequence). Trimming at V came to 8 bases and at J to 3 bases, leaving 5 bases not matched to a gene. This CDR3 is 15 amino acids long. The CDR3 loop is CASRSTSGSYNEQFF. The CDR3, as DNA: TGTGCCAGCCGTTCGACTAGCGGGAGCTACAATGAGCAGTTCTTC.